This T cell receptor beta chain came from a study of cytomegalovirus exposure and HLA in healthy donors. Study-wide findings and caveats: The authors listed some 160 TCR beta chains as cytomegalovirus-associated. Researchers reported from a later analysis that most CMV-associated TCR beta chains appeared HLA-restricted. Reported performance of the classifier showed diagnosis of cytomegalovirus status with high specificity and sensitivity.

V shed 5 bases, J shed 4 bases, and the junction held 6 bases outside the gene matches. CDR1 and CDR2 from the germline V gene are MDHEN and SYDVKM. The CDR3 consists of 14 residues. This clone was observed a handful of times. Its cognate antigen is unknown. A multiplex PCR was run with 60 Vbeta primers and 13 Jbeta primers. Clones were sequenced by immunoSEQ multiplex PCR, and TCRdb holds only the in-frame ones, with some missing. The table includes about 160,000 clones, about 83% detected once. The chain couples TRBV28 to TRBJ2-7; 9 bases fit TRBD1. This clonotype was sampled from a woman aged 25-40 years in good health and CMV-seronegative. The sample comprised PBMCs. Here the CDR3 reads CASSPRDREYEQYF. CDR3 nucleotides: TGTGCCAGCAGTCCCCGGGACAGGGAATACGAGCAGTACTTC.